A single sample is the source of the 25 T cell receptor beta chains below, sequenced in a study of T cell clonality in common variable immunodeficiency. Libraries were prepared by immunoSEQ multiplex PCR; TCRdb keeps only in-frame clonotypes and omits some of them. Sampling found under 50,000 clones, none seen once. The sample was peripheral blood mononuclear cells. The receptors here all came from a person aged 18 to 75 in good health.

This clone was counted many times. Sequencing ends 3 residues short of the CDR3 end; the germline J gene provides the rest. The genes are TRBV18 and TRBJ2-7; the D gene is possibly TRBD1 (5 bases). This CDR3 is 14 amino acids long. Trimming left V 3 bases short and J 0 bases short, with 9 bases between. Germline CDR1 KGHSH, CDR2 LQKENI. Partial CDR3 DNA: TGTGCCAGCTCACCGGAGACAGTCTCCTACGAG. Protein sequence: CASSPETVSYE. The full-length CDR3 reads as CASSPETVSYEQYF.

There are many counts of this clone. The CDR3 extends 3 residues past the end of the read, so its final part is completed from the germline J gene. The rearrangement links TRBV9 to TRBJ1-5; the D gene is possibly TRBD1 (6 bases). Deletions cut 3 bases from V and 1 base from J, with 11 bases between. Germline V gene sequence: CDR1 SGDLS, CDR2 YYNGEE. This CDR3 has 15 amino acids. The CDR3 here is CASSEGGASNQPQHF. The sequenced CDR3 bases are TGTGCCAGCAGCGAGGGGGGGGCAAGCAATCAGCCC.

Comment on this clone: A read error is the likely source, as a far larger clone sits one nucleotide away. The read stops 3 residues short of the end of the CDR3; the missing end is completed from the germline J gene. The chain has TRBV30 and TRBJ1-4; a weak D match, TRBD1 (6 bases). The CDR3 loop spans 15 amino acids. The V gene's germline CDR1 is GTSNPN and CDR2 SVGIG (reference sequence). The sequenced CDR3 bases are TGTGCCTGGAGTGTACGTTCAGGGGATGATTCACCA. This gives the protein CAWSVRSGDDSP. The full CDR3 reads CAWSVRSGDDSPLFF.

This clone appeared a few times. The read ends 3 residues shy of where the CDR3 ends; the end is completed using the germline J gene. The chain carries TRBV18 and TRBJ1-1; 10 positions agree with TRBD1. The CDR3 is 15 residues long. V trimming: 6 bases; J trimming: 0 bases; junction bases outside the gene matches: 4. In germline, CDR1 is KGHSH, CDR2 LQKENI. The CDR3 sequence is CASSRDRGLNTEAFF. The CDR3 bases that were read are TGTGCCAGCTCGCGGGACAGGGGACTGAACACTGAA.

This clone was detected many times. The sequence runs out 3 residues before the end of the CDR3; the remainder is reconstructed from the germline J gene. This chain connects TRBV5-5 to TRBJ2-5; unclear D gene. The germline CDR1 and CDR2 sequences are SGHKS and YYEKEE (reference sequence). This CDR3 is 14 amino acids long. V lost 1 base to trimming and J lost 1 base, with 8 bases between them. CDR3 loop: CASSLNTGQETQYF. CDR3 bases read: TGTGCCAGCAGCTTGAATACGGGCCAAGAGACC.

Only a few counts were recorded for this clone. The CDR3 is cut off 3 residues early in the read; its end comes from the germline J gene. The J gene is TRBJ2-7, the V gene TRBV7-2; 10 positions agree with TRBD2. There are 14 residues in the CDR3. Trimming at V came to 1 base and at J to 4 bases, leaving 1 base not matched to a gene. Germline V gives CDR1 SGHTA, CDR2 FQGNSA. CDR3 DNA, as far as it was read: TGTGCCAGCAGCTTAGAAGCGGGGGGGTACGAG. Amino acid sequence: CASSLEAGGYE. The complete CDR3 reads CASSLEAGGYEQYF. The full variable domain, completed using reference TRBV7-2 and TRBJ2-7, is GAGVSQSPSNKVTEKGKDVELRCDPISGHTALYWYRQSLGQGLEFLIYFQGNSAPDKSGLPSDRFSAERTGGSVSTLTIQRTQQEDSAVYLCASSLEAGGYEQYFGPGTRLTVT.

This clone was counted ten times or more. The CDR3 is cut off 3 residues early in the read; its end comes from the germline J gene. The chain employs TRBV7-9 and TRBJ2-5; 7 nucleotides agree with TRBD1. The V gene's germline CDR1 is SEHNR and CDR2 FQNEAQ (reference sequence). The CDR3 is 14 residues long. Losses at the gene ends were 2 bases for V and 1 base for J; bases not matched to a gene: 1. The CDR3 region is CASSLNRGQETQYF. The sequenced part of the CDR3 DNA is TGTGCCAGCAGCTTAAACAGGGGCCAAGAGACC.

This clone was observed many times. The read ends 3 residues before the CDR3 terminus; that terminus is restored from the germline J gene. This sequence joins TRBV2 and TRBJ2-5; TRBD1 matches 7 bases. The germline CDR1 and CDR2 sequences are SNHLY and FYNNEI. The V and J ends lost 4 bases and 4 bases, in that order; junction bases with no gene match: 9. The CDR3 consists of 15 residues. CDR3 sequence: CASSGQGSVGETQYF. CDR3 DNA (partial): TGTGCCAGCAGTGGACAGGGATCGGTGGGAGAGACC.

Many counts were recorded for this clone. The CDR3 end falls 3 residues outside the read, so it is completed with the germline J gene. The chain carries TRBV5-1 and TRBJ2-1; 12 positions match TRBD2. CDR1 and CDR2 from the germline V gene are SGHRS and YFSETQ. V gave up 0 bases and J gave up 4 bases; unmatched junction bases: 2. The CDR3 runs 16 residues. The chain's CDR3 is CASSLGGLAGYNEQFF. The sequenced part of the CDR3 DNA is TGCGCCAGCAGCTTGGGCGGACTAGCGGGATACAATGAG. Full variable domain (outside the CDR3, taken from reference TRBV5-1 and TRBJ2-1): KAGVTQTPRYLIKTRGQQVTLSCSPISGHRSVSWYQQTPGQGLQFLFEYFSETQRNKGNFPGRFSGRQFSNSRSEMNVSTLELGDSALYLCASSLGGLAGYNEQFFGPGTRLTVL.

This clone was detected many times. The CDR3 is cut off 3 residues early in the read; its end comes from the germline J gene. This sequence joins TRBV2 and TRBJ2-1; 9 nucleotides align to TRBD2. This CDR3 has 17 residues. CDR1 is SNHLY, CDR2 FYNNEI, per germline. V lost 4 bases and J lost 4; bases outside the gene matches: 11. The sequenced CDR3 bases are TGTGCCAGCAGTGGCCACCCGGGACTAGCCATATACAATGAG. Amino acid sequence: CASSGHPGLAIYNE. The whole CDR3 protein is CASSGHPGLAIYNEQFF.

This clone was counted a few times. Read coverage stops 3 residues before the CDR3 terminus; the germline J gene supplies the remainder. The chain recombines TRBV19 with TRBJ1-1; no clear D gene. CDR3 length: 14 residues. V was cut by 3 bases and J by 1 base, with 9 bases left in between. Per germline, CDR1 LNHDA and CDR2 SQIVND (reference sequence). The CDR3 protein is CASSMPRSNTEAFF. CDR3 DNA, as far as it was read: TGTGCCAGTAGTATGCCCAGGTCGAACACTGAA.

This clone was found a few times. The missing CDR3 end, 3 residues past where the read stops, is filled in from the germline J gene. V and J are TRBV11-3 and TRBJ2-5; no definite D call. This CDR3 contains 12 residues. Germline lookup yields CDR1 SGHNT and CDR2 YENEEA. The CDR3 region is CASSLVPDTQYF. Incomplete CDR3 DNA: TGTGCCAGCAGCTTAGTCCCAGATACC.

This clone was seen ten or more times. The read ends 3 residues before the CDR3 terminus; that terminus is restored from the germline J gene. This sequence joins TRBV19 and TRBJ1-2, with a weak D call TRBD1 (6 bases). Germline-derived CDR1 and CDR2 are LNHDA and SQIVND (reference sequence). The CDR3 runs to 15 residues. The DNA read from the CDR3 is TGTGCCAGTAGTATCGTCGCAGGGGCAATACGGGGC. Protein sequence: CASSIVAGAIRG. The whole CDR3 sequence reads CASSIVAGAIRGYTF. The entire variable domain, with the rest obtained from reference TRBV19 and TRBJ1-2, is as follows: DGGITQSPKYLFRKEGQNVTLSCEQNLNHDAMYWYRQDPGQGLRLIYYSQIVNDFQKGDIAEGYSVSREKKESFPLTVTSAQKNPTAFYLCASSIVAGAIRGYTFGSGTRLTVV.

This clone came up many times. The read halts 3 residues ahead of the CDR3 end, with the missing end drawn from the germline J gene. V and J are TRBV6-1 and TRBJ2-7; TRBD2 aligns across 10 bases. Germline V gene lookup returns CDR1 MNHNS and CDR2 SASEGT. With 1 base clipped from V and 5 bases from J, the junction kept 5 bases outside the gene matches. The CDR3 consists of 15 residues. This CDR3 reads CASSEGSSGGDEQYF. The sequenced part of the CDR3 DNA is TGTGCCAGCAGTGAAGGATCTAGCGGGGGAGACGAG.

This clone was detected many times. Coverage ceases 3 residues before the CDR3 finishes, and the germline J gene fills in the end. The chain joins TRBV20-1 to TRBJ2-2; D gene ambiguous. Germline CDR1 reads DFQATT; CDR2 reads SNEGSKA (reference sequence). The CDR3 totals 13 residues. CDR3 loop: CSLSSGRTGELFF. The DNA read from the CDR3 is TGCAGCTTAAGTTCAGGCCGCACCGGGGAG.

This clone was detected ten times or more. The read halts 3 residues ahead of the CDR3 end, with the missing end drawn from the germline J gene. This chain joins TRBV30 and TRBJ1-1, with 7 bases that match TRBD1. Germline CDR1 reads GTSNPN; CDR2 reads SVGIG (reference sequence). CDR3 length: 13 amino acids. The ends lost 3 bases at V and 1 base at J; junction bases unmatched: 2. CDR3 bases read: TGTGCCTGGAGGACAGGGCGGAACACTGAA. It specifies CAWRTGRNTE. The complete CDR3 reads CAWRTGRNTEAFF.

This clone was observed at least ten times. The sequence runs out 3 residues before the end of the CDR3; the remainder is reconstructed from the germline J gene. This chain links TRBV20-1 with TRBJ2-7, with 12 bases identical to TRBD1. V was clipped by 6 bases and J by 0 bases; unmatched bases: 15. The CDR3 is 18 residues long. The V gene's germline CDR1 is DFQATT and CDR2 SNEGSKA (reference sequence). The part of the CDR3 DNA that was read is TGCAGTGCCCAGCCCGATCCGGGACAGGGGGCATTCTCCTACGAG. This translates into CSAQPDPGQGAFSYE. The CDR3 in full is CSAQPDPGQGAFSYEQYF.

For this clone: The read ends 3 residues before the CDR3 terminus; that terminus is restored from the germline J gene. The chain has TRBV4-2 and TRBJ2-7; D unresolved. This CDR3 comprises 13 residues. Deletions cut 0 bases from V and 5 bases from J, with 8 bases between. Germline V gene lookup returns CDR1 LGHNA and CDR2 YNFKEQ. Here the CDR3 reads CASSQDPGDEQYF. Incomplete CDR3 DNA: TGTGCCAGCAGCCAAGATCCAGGAGACGAG.

This clone was seen at least ten times. The read gets to within 3 residues of the CDR3 end, and the germline J gene fills in the rest. This chain joins TRBV27 and TRBJ2-2; TRBD2 might be the D (6 bases). Germline CDR1 and CDR2: MNHEY and SMNVEV (reference sequence). Trimming shortened V by 7 bases and J by 0 bases, and 12 bases separated the two germline ends. The CDR3 has 15 amino acids. The CDR3 sequence is CASTFWGANTGELFF. The sequenced CDR3 bases are TGTGCCAGCACCTTTTGGGGGGCGAACACCGGGGAG.

This clone showed up many times. The read ends 3 residues early relative to the CDR3; the germline J gene fills the gap. The rearrangement uses TRBV10-1 and TRBJ1-1, with TRBD1 identical over 7 bases. Germline assignment: CDR1 WNHNN and CDR2 SYGVQD (reference sequence). The J segment lost 3 bases and the V segment lost 7 bases, leaving 8 bases of the junction unmatched. This CDR3 contains 14 residues. The covered CDR3 bases are TGCGCCAGCAAGAAGACAGGGACGGACACTGAA. It encodes CASKKTGTDTE. The full CDR3 protein is CASKKTGTDTEAFF.

This clone was recorded at least ten times. The read ends 3 residues early relative to the CDR3; the germline J gene fills the gap. The chain links TRBV14 to TRBJ2-1; TRBD2 agrees at 11 bases. With 4 bases clipped from V and 4 bases from J, the junction kept 3 bases outside the gene matches. Germline CDR1 reads SGHDN; CDR2 reads FVKESK. This CDR3 contains 15 residues. CDR3 sequence: CASSPGTSGYNEQFF. CDR3 bases read: TGTGCCAGCAGCCCCGGGACTAGCGGTTACAATGAG.

This clone appeared many times. Read sequence stops 3 residues before the CDR3 end, and the germline J gene provides the missing end. The gene calls are TRBV11-2 and TRBJ2-5; 7 nucleotides align to TRBD2. CDR1 and CDR2 from the germline V gene are SGHAT and FQNNGV. Trimming removed 10 bases from V and 5 bases from J; junction bases left unmatched: 13. This CDR3 is 14 amino acids long. The CDR3 DNA, read in part, is TGTGCCACCACCTTGGGAGGGGAGGGTGAGACC. Protein product: CATTLGGEGET. Given in full, the CDR3 is CATTLGGEGETQYF.

This clone was recorded many times. The CDR3 is cut off 3 residues early in the read; its end comes from the germline J gene. The chain recombines TRBV29-1 with TRBJ1-1; D is unclear. V dropped 7 bases and J dropped 1 base, with 13 bases sitting between them. This CDR3 comprises 13 residues. Germline lookup yields CDR1 SQVTM and CDR2 ANQGSEA. The CDR3 is CSAEGYGNTEAFF. CDR3 DNA, as far as it was read: TGCAGCGCCGAGGGTTACGGGAACACTGAA.

This clone was detected many times. The junction does not match germline at one end; this may be a read error. The read stops 3 residues short of the end of the CDR3; the missing end is completed from the germline J gene. The rearrangement joins TRBV4-2 to TRBJ1-5, with D hard to call. In germline, CDR1 is LGHNA, CDR2 YNFKEQ. The CDR3 is 20 amino acids. The CDR3 DNA, read in part, is TGTGTCAGCAGCCAAGATTCCCCTAGGCCGAACCAATATAGCAATCAGCCC. It specifies CVSSQDSPRPNQYSNQP. The full CDR3 reads CVSSQDSPRPNQYSNQPQHF.

This clone was counted only a few times. The CDR3 loop is CASSLGGGNSPLHF. Partial CDR3 DNA: TGTGCCAGCAGCTTAGGTGGCGGCAATTCACCC. The chain couples TRBV11-2 to TRBJ1-6; D gene uncertain. The read gets to within 3 residues of the CDR3 end, and the germline J gene fills in the rest. Germline CDR1 and CDR2: SGHAT and FQNNGV. The V end lost 1 base, the J end lost 7 bases, and 8 bases lay between the germline ends. The CDR3 length is 14 residues.